Listed here are 28 T cell receptor beta chains from one sample, sequenced in a study of T cell clonality in common variable immunodeficiency. For these TCRs, the target antigens are not known. Study findings and constraints: Reportedly, TCR beta sequences from common variable immunodeficiency showed fewer deletions and N-nucleotide insertions.

Libraries were prepared by immunoSEQ multiplex PCR; TCRdb keeps only in-frame clonotypes and omits some of them. This sample carries tens of thousands of clones, none of them present only once. The material sequenced was peripheral blood mononuclear cells. Receptors originate from a human donor with common variable immunodeficiency.

The sample holds many counts of this clone. The read gets to within 3 residues of the CDR3 end, and the germline J gene fills in the rest. This chain uses TRBV18 with TRBJ1-5; 9 bases are a match to TRBD1. CDR1 and CDR2 (germline): KGHSH, LQKENI. This CDR3 region has 16 residues. Trimming at V came to 3 bases and at J to 3 bases, leaving 6 bases not matched to a gene. The CDR3 sequence: CASSPGQGTFNQPQHF. The covered CDR3 bases are TGTGCCAGCTCACCGGGACAGGGTACTTTCAATCAGCCC. The full variable domain, its missing parts supplied by reference TRBV18 and TRBJ1-5, is NAGVMQNPRHLVRRRGQEARLRCSPMKGHSHVYWYRQLPEEGLKFMVYLQKENIIDESGMPKERFSAEFPKEGPSILRIQQVVRGDSAAYFCASSPGQGTFNQPQHFGDGTRLSIL.

There are a few counts of this clone. CDR3 DNA (partial): TGTGCCAGCAGCCCCGGGGGAGTAACTAATGAAAAA. Translating gives CASSPGGVTNEK. The entire CDR3 protein reads CASSPGGVTNEKLFF. The V gene is TRBV7-2, the J gene TRBJ1-4; the D gene is possibly TRBD1 (5 bases). The read comes to an end 3 residues before the CDR3 does, leaving the germline J gene to fill in the end. CDR1 SGHTA and CDR2 FQGNSA come from the germline V gene. V was clipped by 5 bases and J by 1 base, with 11 bases between them. The CDR3 runs to 15 residues.

This clone appeared a few times. The read is 3 residues too short to cover the CDR3 end, so that end is filled in from the germline J gene. J is TRBJ2-7 and V is TRBV7-9; 9 bases map to TRBD2. The V gene end was trimmed by 5 bases and the J gene end by 6 bases; junction bases not matched to a gene: 11. The CDR3 spans 15 residues. From germline, CDR1 is SEHNR and CDR2 FQNEAQ (reference sequence). CDR3 DNA (partial): TGTGCCAGCAGCCTTTCGGCGGGGGGGCAAGGCGAG. Encoded protein: CASSLSAGGQGE. The full CDR3 reads CASSLSAGGQGEQYF.

This clone showed up many times. The observed sequence ends 3 residues before the CDR3 terminus, with the missing tail filled in from the germline J gene. The chain is built from TRBV18 and TRBJ2-3; the D gene is possibly TRBD2 (6 bases). V shed 3 bases and J shed 3 bases, with 16 bases lying between them. There are 16 residues in the CDR3. Per germline, CDR1 KGHSH and CDR2 LQKENI. The CDR3 spells CASSPPNGGKTDTQYF. CDR3 bases read: TGTGCCAGCTCACCCCCCAACGGGGGTAAAACAGATACG.

As for this clone: The missing CDR3 end, 3 residues past where the read stops, is filled in from the germline J gene. The genes are TRBV20-1 and TRBJ2-5, with 9 bases lining up with TRBD1. Germline-derived CDR1 and CDR2 are DFQATT and SNEGSKA (reference sequence). This CDR3 has 14 residues. V was pared by 4 bases and J by 4 bases, with 7 bases of the junction left unmatched. The sequenced part of the CDR3 DNA is TGCAGTGCTAAGACAGGGGGAGGAGTAGAGACC. This codes for CSAKTGGGVET. In full, the CDR3 reads CSAKTGGGVETQYF.

This clone came up a few times. The observed sequence ends 3 residues before the CDR3 terminus, with the missing tail filled in from the germline J gene. The V and J genes are TRBV7-9 and TRBJ2-7; the D gene is possibly TRBD1 (6 bases). Germline V lookup: CDR1 SEHNR, CDR2 FQNEAQ (reference sequence). Trimming pared 5 bases from V and 3 bases from J, leaving 8 bases between. CDR3 length: 12 residues. CDR3 region: CASSTGYYEQYF. The covered CDR3 bases are TGTGCCAGCAGCACAGGGTACTACGAG. The complete variable domain, with remaining parts taken from reference TRBV7-9 and TRBJ2-7, reads DTGVSQNPRHKITKRGQNVTFRCDPISEHNRLYWYRQTLGQGPEFLTYFQNEAQLEKSRLLSDRFSAERPKGSFSTLEIQRTEQGDSAMYLCASSTGYYEQYFGPGTRLTVT.

In this sample, this clone turned up many times. Sequencing ends 3 residues short of the CDR3 end; the germline J gene provides the rest. V and J are TRBV19 and TRBJ1-1; TRBD1 might be the D (5 bases). V shed 4 bases and J shed 1 base, with 10 bases lying between them. Germline CDR1 LNHDA, CDR2 SQIVND (reference sequence). CDR3 size: 14 residues. Incomplete CDR3 DNA: TGTGCCAGTAGTACACAGACAGAGAACACTGAA. It encodes CASSTQTENTE. The full CDR3 reads CASSTQTENTEAFF.

At least ten counts were recorded for this clone. The read ends 3 residues early relative to the CDR3; the germline J gene fills the gap. This chain uses TRBV6-2 or TRBV6-3 with TRBJ2-1; 8 bases align to TRBD2. The CDR3 runs 17 residues. CDR1 and CDR2 (germline): MNHEY, SVGEGT. Trimming removed 5 bases from V and 5 bases from J; junction bases left unmatched: 14. The sequenced part of the CDR3 DNA is TGTGCCAGCAGTCGATTCCCCTCGGGAGGGGGAGACAATGAG. Translation gives CASSRFPSGGGDNE. The CDR3, in full, reads CASSRFPSGGGDNEQFF.

Concerning this clone itself: With the read ending 3 residues before the CDR3 end, the germline J gene is used to fill in that end. The rearrangement joins TRBV5-1 to TRBJ1-2; 8 bases map to TRBD1. The length of the CDR3 is 14 residues. Trimming at V came to 5 bases and at J to 5 bases, leaving 8 bases not matched to a gene. Germline CDR1 and CDR2: SGHRS and YFSETQ. CDR3 loop: CASRLGQGRYGYTF. CDR3 DNA, as far as it was read: TGCGCCAGCAGGCTCGGACAGGGTCGGTATGGC.

For this clone: The read falls 3 residues short of the CDR3 end, and the missing part is taken from the germline J gene. The chain joins TRBV19 to TRBJ2-2, with 8 nucleotides matching TRBD2. The ends lost 3 bases at V and 0 bases at J; junction bases unmatched: 3. This CDR3 has 16 amino acids. Germline V gives CDR1 LNHDA, CDR2 SQIVND (reference sequence). The CDR3 DNA, read in part, is TGTGCCAGTAGTATGGCGACTAGCGCGAACACCGGGGAG. Protein product: CASSMATSANTGE. The entire CDR3 protein reads CASSMATSANTGELFF.

Ten or more counts support this clone. The read ends 3 residues early relative to the CDR3; the germline J gene fills the gap. The chain employs TRBV5-6 and TRBJ1-5; D is ambiguous. V lost 0 bases to trimming and J lost 6 bases, with 10 bases between them. Germline values: CDR1 SGHDT, CDR2 YYEEEE. CDR3 length: 14 amino acids. This CDR3 is CASSLVGLGQPQHF. CDR3 DNA, as far as it was read: TGTGCCAGCAGCTTGGTCGGGTTGGGTCAGCCC.

This clone came up many times. The sequenced CDR3 bases are TGTGCCATCAGACAACGGGGAGACACAGATACG. It translates to CAIRQRGDTDT. Given in full, the CDR3 is CAIRQRGDTDTQYF. This rearrangement joins TRBV10-3 to TRBJ2-3, with D perhaps TRBD2 (5 bases). The missing CDR3 end, 3 residues past where the read stops, is filled in from the germline J gene. Germline CDR1 ENHRY, CDR2 SYGVKD. The V and J ends lost 6 bases and 2 bases respectively, with 12 bases between them. The CDR3 spans 14 residues.

About this clone: The sequence runs out 3 residues before the end of the CDR3; the remainder is reconstructed from the germline J gene. The chain uses TRBV18 and TRBJ1-2; TRBD1 agrees at 10 bases. The CDR3 runs to 15 residues. Germline-derived CDR1 and CDR2 are KGHSH and LQKENI. V shed 4 bases, J shed 7 bases, and the junction held 9 bases outside the gene matches. CDR3 sequence: CASSRSGQGETGYTF. The covered CDR3 bases are TGTGCCAGCTCACGGAGCGGACAGGGGGAAACTGGC.

This clone was seen ten or more times. The read ends 3 residues shy of where the CDR3 ends; the end is completed using the germline J gene. The chain links TRBV20-1 to TRBJ2-1, with a possible D match to TRBD2 (6 bases). The germline CDR1 and CDR2 sequences are DFQATT and SNEGSKA (reference sequence). CDR3 length: 14 amino acids. V was shortened by 3 bases and J by 6 bases, with 15 bases between the two germline ends. Partial CDR3 DNA: TGCAGTGCTAGTGGGTGGCCGGGGGTCAATGAG. Protein: CSASGWPGVNE. The complete CDR3 protein is CSASGWPGVNEQFF.

Remarks on this clone: The CDR3 end falls 3 residues outside the read, so it is completed with the germline J gene. V usage is TRBV29-1 and J usage is TRBJ1-2, with TRBD1 as a possible D gene (5 bases). The ends were cut back, 4 bases at V and 7 bases at J, with 16 bases in the middle. The CDR3 is 13 residues long. Germline-derived CDR1 and CDR2 are SQVTM and ANQGSEA. The CDR3 loop is CSVGMQGIGGYTF. CDR3 DNA, as far as it was read: TGCAGCGTTGGGATGCAGGGCATAGGTGGC. Supplemented by reference TRBV29-1 and TRBJ1-2, the full variable domain reads SAVISQKPSRDICQRGTSLTIQCQVDSQVTMMFWYRQQPGQSLTLIATANQGSEATYESGFVIDKFPISRPNLTFSTLTVSNMSPEDSSIYLCSVGMQGIGGYTFGSGTRLTVV.

Concerning this clone: The CDR3 end is not reached by the read, which stops 3 residues before it; the germline J gene fills it in. This chain connects TRBV7-9 to TRBJ1-6; no firm D call. The CDR3 is 14 amino acids. CDR1 SEHNR and CDR2 FQNEAQ come from the germline V gene (reference sequence). V gave up 1 base and J gave up 4 bases, with 5 bases separating them. The CDR3 bases that were read are TGTGCCAGCAGCTTAGAACAGTATAATTCACCC. As protein: CASSLEQYNSP. The complete CDR3 reads CASSLEQYNSPLHF.

This clone was seen at least ten times. The missing CDR3 end, 3 residues past where the read stops, is filled in from the germline J gene. The chain employs TRBV18 and TRBJ1-1; 12 bases fit TRBD1. The CDR3 extends over 17 amino acids. Per the germline V gene, CDR1 is KGHSH and CDR2 is LQKENI. With V trimmed by 0 bases and J by 1 base, 3 bases remained unmatched. Incomplete CDR3 DNA: TGTGCCAGCTCACCACCAGGGACAGGGGGCGCGAACACTGAA. This codes for CASSPPGTGGANTE. The complete CDR3 protein is CASSPPGTGGANTEAFF.

There are a few counts of this clone. The read gets to within 3 residues of the CDR3 end, and the germline J gene fills in the rest. V and J are TRBV7-2 and TRBJ2-5; 9 nucleotides agree with TRBD1. Germline CDR1 SGHTA, CDR2 FQGNSA. The CDR3 contains 14 residues. Germline trimming cut 6 bases from V and 5 bases from J; bases unmatched to any gene: 7. This chain's CDR3 is CASRSTTGGETQYF. The covered CDR3 bases are TGTGCCAGCAGATCTACGACAGGGGGGGAGACC.

In this sample, this clone turned up many times. Read data end 3 residues before the CDR3 end; the end is taken from the germline J gene. J is TRBJ2-3 and V is TRBV19; D remains ambiguous. CDR3 length: 15 amino acids. Trimming stripped 7 bases from V and 3 bases from J, with 17 bases between. CDR1 and CDR2 (germline): LNHDA, SQIVND (reference sequence). The CDR3 sequence is CASTPGPRWTDTQYF. Partial CDR3 DNA: TGTGCCAGTACCCCGGGTCCTCGGTGGACAGATACG.

This clone was counted a few times. The read terminates 3 residues before the CDR3 end, so the remaining end is supplied by the germline J gene. The chain carries TRBV7-2 and TRBJ1-6, with D maybe TRBD1 (5 bases). The germline CDR1 and CDR2 sequences are SGHTA and FQGNSA. CDR3 length equals 14 residues. The germline V and J ends were trimmed by 1 base and 10 bases, with 11 bases remaining between them. CDR3 in amino acids: CASSLEGFESPLHF. The CDR3 DNA, read in part, is TGTGCCAGCAGCTTAGAGGGGTTTGAATCACCC.

This clone was detected ten times or more. The sequence runs out 3 residues before the end of the CDR3; the remainder is reconstructed from the germline J gene. This chain links TRBV29-1 with TRBJ2-5; a possible D gene is TRBD1 (5 bases). The CDR3 runs 13 residues. Deletions cut 3 bases from V and 4 bases from J, with 12 bases between. Germline V lookup: CDR1 SQVTM, CDR2 ANQGSEA. CDR3 DNA, as far as it was read: TGCAGCGTTGAGGATGGGGCCGGAGAGACC. It codes for CSVEDGAGET. The CDR3 in its entirety is CSVEDGAGETQYF.

This clone has at least ten counts. Read coverage stops 3 residues before the CDR3 terminus; the germline J gene supplies the remainder. The chain uses TRBV10-1 and TRBJ1-5; D is unresolved. This CDR3 has 13 residues. CDR1 WNHNN and CDR2 SYGVQD come from the germline V gene (reference sequence). Trimming took 2 bases from V and 2 from J, leaving 4 bases between them. The chain's CDR3 is CASSEGRNQPQHF. The sequenced CDR3 bases are TGCGCCAGCAGTGAGGGCCGCAATCAGCCC.

This clone appeared a few times. Coverage ceases 3 residues before the CDR3 finishes, and the germline J gene fills in the end. The chain links TRBV7-3 to TRBJ2-3; 7 nucleotides line up with TRBD2. Germline V CDR1 and CDR2: SGHTA, FQGTGA. This CDR3 has 15 amino acids. The V segment lost 5 bases and the J segment 6 bases; nucleotides outside the gene matches: 11. This CDR3 reads CASSPGLGRSDTQYF. The part of the CDR3 DNA that was read is TGTGCCAGCAGCCCTGGACTAGGAAGGAGTGATACG. The full variable domain, completed using reference TRBV7-3 and TRBJ2-3, is GAGVSQTPSNKVTEKGKYVELRCDPISGHTALYWYRQSLGQGPEFLIYFQGTGAADDSGLPNDRFFAVRPEGSVSTLKIQRTERGDSAVYLCASSPGLGRSDTQYFGPGTRLTVL.

This clone was seen a few times. The read finishes 3 residues shy of the CDR3 end, and the germline J gene is used to complete it. V is TRBV7-2 and J is TRBJ2-5; D possibly corresponds to TRBD1 (6 bases). Germline lookup yields CDR1 SGHTA and CDR2 FQGNSA. V lost 5 bases, J lost 3 bases, and 13 bases lay in between. The CDR3 totals 14 residues. CDR3: CASSMGHAKETQYF. The covered CDR3 bases are TGTGCCAGCAGCATGGGACACGCGAAAGAGACC.

This clone was counted many times. The read finishes 3 residues shy of the CDR3 end, and the germline J gene is used to complete it. V and J are TRBV19 and TRBJ1-1, with D hard to call. This CDR3 has 15 amino acids. Between the trimmed V and J ends, which lost 7 bases and 4 bases, there was a span of 19 bases. The germline gives CDR1 LNHDA, CDR2 SQIVND (reference sequence). The CDR3 reads CASTKGMSYSTEAFF. CDR3 DNA, as far as it was read: TGTGCCAGTACTAAGGGTATGTCGTACTCCACTGAA.

This clone was counted only a few times. The read terminates 3 residues ahead of where the CDR3 ends, so the germline J gene completes it. The rearrangement joins TRBV2 to TRBJ1-3; D uncertain. Trimming removed 3 bases at V and 4 bases at J, with 10 bases between. The CDR3 has 14 amino acids. Germline V gene sequence: CDR1 SNHLY, CDR2 FYNNEI. The DNA read from the CDR3 is TGTGCCAGCAGTGACAGTAGCTCGGGAAACACC. Protein: CASSDSSSGNT. The whole CDR3 protein reads CASSDSSSGNTIYF.

Notes on this clone: The read gets to within 3 residues of the CDR3 end, and the germline J gene fills in the rest. The rearrangement uses TRBV6-2 or TRBV6-3 and TRBJ2-5, with D hard to call. This CDR3 is built from 11 residues. The germline V gene has CDR1 MNHEY and CDR2 SVGEGT. The germline V and J ends were trimmed by 6 bases and 4 bases, with 6 bases remaining between them. Incomplete CDR3 DNA: TGTGCCAGCAGAACCGGAGAGACC. Protein sequence: CASRTGET. The full CDR3 sequence reads CASRTGETQYF.

CDR3 DNA (partial): TGTGCCAGCTCGCGGACTAGCGGGGGCTCTAAACAAAATACG. It encodes CASSRTSGGSKQNT. In full, the CDR3 is CASSRTSGGSKQNTQYF. The chain couples TRBV18 to TRBJ2-3, with 13 bases fitting TRBD2. The CDR3 goes on 3 residues after the read ends, and that part is filled in from the germline J gene. CDR1 KGHSH and CDR2 LQKENI come from the germline V gene. The CDR3 extends over 17 amino acids. J gave up 7 bases and V 6 bases, and 13 bases lay outside the gene matches.